This T cell receptor beta chain was identified during a study of blood T cell repertoires in COVID-19. Across the whole study: The United States, Italy and Spain were the sources of the acute and convalescent COVID-19 samples.

Assay: immunoSEQ multiplex PCR; the TCRdb copy retains only in-frame clones and omits some. The data contain about 250,000 clones, 80% to 85% of them singletons. The CDR3 length is 15 residues. Germline V lookup: CDR1 MNHEY, CDR2 SVGAGI. V lost 3 bases and J 0 bases, leaving 9 bases between the germline ends. The sequenced material came from peripheral blood. The chain employs TRBV6-5 and TRBJ1-3; D not resolved. This clonotype was obtained from a person aged 65-85 years with COVID-19, enrolled during active disease. CDR3 protein: CASSYSLNSGNTIYF. CDR3 DNA: TGTGCCAGCAGTTATAGTCTGAACTCTGGAAACACCATATATTTT.